The 19 T cell receptor beta chains reported below all come from one sample, sequenced in a study of CD8 T cells in ankylosing spondylitis (dated by TCRdb to about 2017). Receptor amplification or capture employed 5' RACE. The sequencing machine was an Illumina HiSeq 2500. The raw public reads went through TCRdb reprocessing: fastp at Q25, MiXCR clone calling, in-frame beta chains kept. Merged by CDR3 protein, the rows form single entries marked with the most common genes and DNA. Counted in this sample were about 540,000 distinct CDR3 sequences; roughly 12% of them appeared once. Together, the top ten hold under 7.5% of the sample. Points the paper makes about the study in general: Blood from ankylosing spondylitis patients appeared to be characterized by a TCR beta motif composed of several highly homologous amino acid variants.

Their antigens remain unidentified. Input material: blood, either unsorted or a sorted T cell fraction (not recorded which). These receptors were collected from a male donor with ankylosing spondylitis.

V and J are TRBV28 and TRBJ1-5; D gene uncertain. The CDR3 extends over 14 amino acids. Trimming left V 5 bases short and J 6 bases short, with 14 bases between. CDR1 is MDHEN, CDR2 SYDVKM, per germline. This CDR3 reads CASSMGSASQPQHF. The CDR3 DNA reads as TGTGCCAGCAGTATGGGTTCCGCGAGTCAGCCCCAGCATTTT.

The V and J genes are TRBV11-2 and TRBJ2-2, with TRBD1 as a possible D gene (6 bases). The CDR3 extends over 15 amino acids. V was pared by 5 bases and J by 4 bases, with 14 bases between. Germline-derived CDR1 and CDR2 are SGHAT and FQNNGV. The CDR3 DNA follows: TGTGCCAGCAGCCCCGGACAGTTAAGCACCGGGGAGCTGTTTTTT. It encodes CASSPGQLSTGELFF.

On this clonotype: A junction end diverges from the germline sequence, so it may reflect a read error. This chain connects TRBV5-8 to TRBJ2-1, with D unclear. CDR3 size: 13 residues. Germline CDR1 is SGHTS and CDR2 is YDEGEE. CDR3 DNA sequence: TGTGCCATCAGCCCTGGGCGGAACAATGAGCAGTTCTTC. It translates to CAISPGRNNEQFF.

Many counts were recorded for this clonotype. This chain links TRBV24-1 with TRBJ2-2, with a possible D match to TRBD2 (6 bases). Germline V gene data show CDR1 as KGHDR and CDR2 as SFDVKD. V was shortened by 11 bases and J by 1 base, with 10 bases between the two germline ends. This CDR3 spans 13 amino acids. CDR3 nucleotide sequence: TGTGCCATCGGACTAAAGAACACCGGGGAGCTGTTTTTT. This codes for CAIGLKNTGELFF.

This chain links TRBV12-3 or TRBV12-4 with TRBJ1-2; D is uncertain. This CDR3 contains 18 residues. With 3 bases removed from V and 6 bases from J, the gap between germline ends came to 26 bases. The CDR3 nucleotides are TGTGCCAGCAGTTTCGTTTTTATCGGACTGTATAATCCCAATGGCTACACCTTC. It specifies CASSFVFIGLYNPNGYTF.

The chain recombines TRBV12-3 or TRBV12-4 with TRBJ1-2; D remains unclear. The V end was cut by 2 bases, the J end by 4 bases, with 5 bases between. The CDR3 is made up of 12 amino acids. The CDR3 DNA reads TGTGCCAGCAGTTTAACCCGCTATGGCTACACCTTC. It translates to CASSLTRYGYTF.

In this sample, this clonotype turned up many times. CDR3 DNA sequence: TGTGCCACCAGTGATGTTAGCGGGGGGCAAGAGACCCAGTACTTC. The encoded protein is CATSDVSGGQETQYF. The rearrangement joins TRBV24-1 to TRBJ2-5; 10 bases fit TRBD2. Germline trimming cut 3 bases from V and 2 bases from J; bases unmatched to any gene: 2. The CDR3 runs to 15 residues. The V gene's germline CDR1 is KGHDR and CDR2 SFDVKD.

This clonotype was found a few times. The chain uses TRBV5-1 and TRBJ1-3, with unresolved D. The germline V gene has CDR1 SGHRS and CDR2 YFSETQ. This CDR3 has 15 amino acids. V gave up 1 base and J gave up 1 base, with 9 bases separating them. CDR3 region: CASSLSRESGNTIYF. The CDR3 DNA reads as TGCGCCAGCAGCTTGAGTCGGGAATCTGGAAACACCATATATTTT.

This clonotype has just a few counts. The chain joins TRBV7-8 to TRBJ2-1, with 8 bases identical to TRBD2. Looked up from germline, CDR1 is SGHVS and CDR2 is FQNEAQ. The CDR3 runs 14 residues. J lost 8 bases, V lost 5 bases, and 8 bases had no gene match. Written as DNA, the CDR3 is TGTGCCAGCAGCGTGGGACTAGACACCTATGAGCAGTTCTTC. Translated, it gives CASSVGLDTYEQFF.

This chain joins TRBV27 and TRBJ2-1, with D possibly TRBD1 on 6 matching bases. With 8 bases removed from V and 9 bases from J, the gap between germline ends came to 17 bases. The germline V gene encodes CDR1 MNHEY and CDR2 SMNVEV (reference sequence). The CDR3 runs 13 residues. The CDR3 loop is CASGGTGYGEQFF. The DNA for the CDR3 is TGTGCCAGCGGGGGAACAGGGTACGGTGAGCAGTTCTTC.

The sample holds a few counts of this clonotype. This sequence joins TRBV18 and TRBJ2-7, with 7 nucleotides matching TRBD1. In germline, CDR1 is KGHSH, CDR2 LQKENI. The CDR3 spans 14 residues. Trimming removed 3 bases from V and 2 bases from J; junction bases left unmatched: 4. CDR3 DNA sequence: TGTGCCAGCTCACCCTCCGGGACAGCCTACGAGCAGTACTTC. Amino acid sequence: CASSPSGTAYEQYF. The entire variable domain, with the rest obtained from reference TRBV18 and TRBJ2-7, is as follows: NAGVMQNPRHLVRRRGQEARLRCSPMKGHSHVYWYRQLPEEGLKFMVYLQKENIIDESGMPKERFSAEFPKEGPSILRIQQVVRGDSAAYFCASSPSGTAYEQYFGPGTRLTVT.

This clonotype has just a few counts. The chain uses TRBV11-2 and TRBJ1-1; D uncertain. There are 12 residues in the CDR3. Germline CDR1 SGHAT, CDR2 FQNNGV. The germline V and J ends were trimmed by 5 bases and 3 bases, with 7 bases remaining between them. The CDR3 DNA reads TGTGCCAGCAGCCAGGATTACACTGAAGCTTTCTTT. As protein: CASSQDYTEAFF.

The sample holds many counts of this clonotype. The genes are TRBV5-5 and TRBJ2-1, with 12 bases lining up with TRBD2. Germline CDR1 and CDR2: SGHKS and YYEKEE (reference sequence). The V and J ends lost 3 bases and 12 bases, in that order; junction bases with no gene match: 10. The CDR3 spans 15 residues. The CDR3 sequence: CASSSRTSGIVGQFF. DNA of the CDR3: TGTGCCAGCAGCTCTCGGACTAGCGGGATCGTGGGGCAGTTCTTC. Complete variable domain (other parts from reference TRBV5-5 and TRBJ2-1): DAGVTQSPTHLIKTRGQQVTLRCSPISGHKSVSWYQQVLGQGPQFIFQYYEKEERGRGNFPDRFSARQFPNYSSELNVNALLLGDSALYLCASSSRTSGIVGQFFGPGTRLTVL.

The chain recombines TRBV20-1 with TRBJ2-7, with TRBD2 as a possible D gene (6 bases). From germline, CDR1 is DFQATT and CDR2 SNEGSKA (reference sequence). The germline V and J ends were trimmed by 1 base and 0 bases, with 10 bases remaining between them. The CDR3 is 14 residues long. The CDR3 region is CSARGRDSSYEQYV. As DNA, the CDR3 is TGCAGTGCTAGAGGGCGGGATAGCTCCTACGAGCAGTACGTC.

The rearrangement joins TRBV20-1 to TRBJ1-1; D not certain. Trimming pared 3 bases from V and 0 bases from J, leaving 14 bases between. There are 15 residues in the CDR3. From germline, CDR1 is DFQATT and CDR2 SNEGSKA (reference sequence). CDR3 amino acids: CSASNTVVMNTEAFF. CDR3 in DNA: TGCAGTGCTAGTAACACGGTAGTTATGAACACTGAAGCTTTCTTT.

The rearrangement joins TRBV5-5 to TRBJ1-2; 9 bases line up with TRBD1. The trim removed 4 bases at V and 8 bases at J, leaving 15 bases unmatched. In germline, CDR1 is SGHKS, CDR2 YYEKEE (reference sequence). This CDR3 spans 16 amino acids. The DNA for the CDR3 is TGTGCCAGCAGCATGTACTCCGGGACAGGGACAACCGGCTACACCTTC. Translated, it gives CASSMYSGTGTTGYTF.

The rearrangement uses TRBV20-1 and TRBJ2-7; 7 nucleotides line up with TRBD1. The CDR3 is 13 amino acids. The germline V gene encodes CDR1 DFQATT and CDR2 SNEGSKA (reference sequence). V lost 6 bases to trimming and J lost 3 bases; unmatched junction nucleotides: 8. The CDR3 sequence: CSARQGVDYEQYF. CDR3 bases: TGCAGTGCCCGACAGGGAGTTGACTACGAGCAGTACTTC.

This clonotype was seen a few times. The V gene is TRBV4-2, the J gene TRBJ2-7; 9 nucleotides align to TRBD1. CDR1 is LGHNA, CDR2 YNFKEQ, per germline. The CDR3 length is 16 residues. V shed 2 bases and J 2 bases; nucleotides not matched to a gene: 7. The CDR3, as DNA: TGTGCCAGCAGCCAATTCCCGGGACAGGGAACCTACGAGCAGTACTTC. It translates to CASSQFPGQGTYEQYF.

V and J are TRBV12-3 or TRBV12-4 and TRBJ1-5; D is unclear. Trimming cost V 10 bases and J 4 bases, with 17 bases left between them. The CDR3 has 14 amino acids. CDR3 bases: TGTGCCATCACCCGGGAGCCCGGGAATCAGCCCCAGCATTTT. It specifies CAITREPGNQPQHF.